Listed here are 24 T cell receptor beta chains from one sample, sequenced in a study of blood T cell repertoires in COVID-19. Clones were read by immunoSEQ multiplex PCR, and TCRdb kept only the in-frame ones, dropping some. The sample shows about 100,000 clones, about 89% of them seen only once. What was sequenced was peripheral blood. These receptors were taken from a man aged 55 to 70 with acute or convalescent COVID-19.

The chain's CDR3 is CASRTPLQVGYTF. The CDR3 DNA reads as TGTGCCAGCAGAACCCCCTTACAGGTCGGCTACACCTTC. The chain combines TRBV28 with TRBJ1-2, with D possibly TRBD1 on 5 matching bases. Germline CDR1 is MDHEN and CDR2 is SYDVKM. This CDR3 is built from 13 residues. V dropped 6 bases and J dropped 8 bases, with 16 bases sitting between them.

The table lists this clone with a count of one. This sequence joins TRBV30 and TRBJ2-1; 7 nucleotides align to TRBD2. The J segment lost 3 bases and the V segment lost 5 bases, leaving 7 bases of the junction unmatched. CDR1 is GTSNPN and CDR2 is SVGIG in the germline V gene (reference sequence). The CDR3 spans 14 residues. This CDR3 reads CAWVLAGVYNEQFF. The CDR3 region has the DNA TGTGCCTGGGTGTTAGCGGGCGTCTACAATGAGCAGTTCTTC.

The chain recombines TRBV4-1 with TRBJ2-2; a possible D gene is TRBD1 (6 bases). Trimming removed 2 bases from V and 7 bases from J, with 17 bases in between. Germline CDR1 MGHRA, CDR2 YSYEKL. This CDR3 has 16 residues. The CDR3 spells CASSQLTGQRNGELFF. The CDR3 DNA sequence: TGCGCCAGCAGCCAACTGACCGGACAGAGAAACGGGGAGCTGTTTTTT.

The chain has TRBV3-1 (or the pseudogene TRBV3-2) and TRBJ1-6; no firm D call. V gave up 0 bases and J gave up 9 bases, with 12 bases separating them. Germline V gene lookup returns CDR1 LGHDT and CDR2 YNNKEL (reference sequence). This CDR3 is built from 15 residues. The CDR3 spells CASSQDLGRSSPLHF. The CDR3 DNA is TGTGCCAGCAGCCAAGATCTGGGGAGGAGTTCACCCCTCCACTTT.

This sequence joins TRBV5-1 and TRBJ1-6, with 7 bases fitting TRBD1. J lost 7 bases, V lost 3 bases, and 10 bases had no gene match. Germline V gives CDR1 SGHRS, CDR2 YFSETQ. This CDR3 contains 16 residues. The CDR3 region has the DNA TGCGCCAGCAGCTCCACCACGACAGGGAAAAATTCACCCCTCCACTTT. Its translation is CASSSTTTGKNSPLHF.

The V gene is TRBV19, the J gene TRBJ1-6; D gene unclear. The germline CDR1 and CDR2 sequences are LNHDA and SQIVND (reference sequence). The CDR3 runs to 17 residues. The V and J ends lost 7 bases and 0 bases respectively, with 16 bases between them. The CDR3, as DNA: TGTGCCAGTACCGCCGCGGTGCCGAGCTCCTATAATTCACCCCTCCACTTT. Protein: CASTAAVPSSYNSPLHF.

This sequence joins TRBV6-5 and TRBJ2-1, with D possibly TRBD2 on 6 matching bases. CDR3 length: 10 residues. Trimming shortened V by 8 bases and J by 9 bases, and 8 bases separated the two germline ends. Germline V gives CDR1 MNHEY, CDR2 SVGAGI. CDR3 region: CASGDFEQFF. DNA for the CDR3: TGTGCCAGCGGGGACTTTGAGCAGTTCTTC.

The chain has TRBV19 and TRBJ2-2, with D tentatively TRBD1 (5 bases). The V and J ends lost 4 bases and 1 base respectively, with 7 bases between them. Germline V gene lookup returns CDR1 LNHDA and CDR2 SQIVND (reference sequence). The CDR3 consists of 14 residues. The DNA of the CDR3 is TGTGCCAGTAGTAAAGACAGGAACACCGGGGAGCTGTTTTTT. This encodes CASSKDRNTGELFF.

This chain links TRBV7-9 with TRBJ1-2; maybe TRBD1 (6 bases). The CDR3 is 13 residues long. In germline, CDR1 is SEHNR, CDR2 FQNEAQ (reference sequence). The V end lost 4 bases, the J end lost 4 bases, and 10 bases lay between the germline ends. This CDR3 reads CASSSGQLYGYTF. The CDR3 DNA reads as TGTGCCAGCAGCTCAGGACAGCTCTATGGCTACACCTTC.

In nucleotides, the CDR3 is TGTGCCAGCAAACACACCATCTATGGCTACACCTTC. The encoded protein is CASKHTIYGYTF. The rearrangement joins TRBV28 to TRBJ1-2; D gene ambiguous. The germline gives CDR1 MDHEN, CDR2 SYDVKM. V shed 7 bases and J shed 4 bases, with 10 bases lying between them. The CDR3 totals 12 residues.

This clone is a singleton in its sample. This rearrangement joins TRBV7-2 to TRBJ1-4, with 8 positions matching TRBD1. CDR1 and CDR2 from the germline V gene are SGHTA and FQGNSA. With 5 bases clipped from V and 7 bases from J, the junction kept 3 bases outside the gene matches. The CDR3 spans 13 residues. The CDR3 sequence is CASSLDRVEKLFF. CDR3 nucleotide sequence: TGTGCCAGCAGCCTGGACAGGGTTGAAAAACTGTTTTTT. Variable domain in full (rest from reference TRBV7-2 and TRBJ1-4): GAGVSQSPSNKVTEKGKDVELRCDPISGHTALYWYRQSLGQGLEFLIYFQGNSAPDKSGLPSDRFSAERTGGSVSTLTIQRTQQEDSAVYLCASSLDRVEKLFFGSGTQLSVL.

This CDR3 reads CASSLGGPRGEQYF. The CDR3 DNA reads TGTGCCAGCAGCTTAGGGGGGCCAAGAGGGGAGCAGTACTTC. This sequence joins TRBV7-9 and TRBJ2-7, with a tentative D call TRBD1 (6 bases). Trimming removed 1 base from V and 7 bases from J, with 14 bases in between. The CDR3 length is 14 residues. Germline V gene data show CDR1 as SEHNR and CDR2 as FQNEAQ (reference sequence).

The chain links TRBV14 to TRBJ2-2, with D possibly matching TRBD1 (5 bases). The CDR3 is 15 residues long. The V gene lost 0 bases and the J gene lost 6 bases, with 11 bases spanning the gap. From germline, CDR1 is SGHDN and CDR2 FVKESK. The DNA for the CDR3 is TGTGCCAGCAGCCAAGATACGTGGGGCGCCGGGGAGCTGTTTTTT. Protein product: CASSQDTWGAGELFF.

This clone came up once. The rearrangement uses TRBV7-9 and TRBJ2-7; 12 nucleotides agree with TRBD1. After removal of 5 bases from V and 6 bases from J, the junction contained 5 bases not matched to a gene. The length of the CDR3 is 14 residues. Looked up from germline, CDR1 is SEHNR and CDR2 is FQNEAQ (reference sequence). CDR3 loop: CASSMGQGASEQYV. CDR3 nucleotide sequence: TGTGCCAGCAGCATGGGACAGGGGGCTAGCGAGCAGTACGTC.

The gene calls are TRBV21-1 and TRBJ2-7; TRBD1 was called by the table and not checked on the DNA. TRBV21-1 is marked as a pseudogene. The CDR3 length is 12 residues. The CDR3 region has the DNA TGTGCCAGCAGCATGGACAGATACGAGCAGTACGTC. It is translated as CASSMDRYEQYV.

The genes are TRBV3-1 (or the pseudogene TRBV3-2) and TRBJ1-2, with 9 bases matching TRBD1. Germline V gives CDR1 LGHDT, CDR2 YNNKEL (reference sequence). V lost 4 bases and J lost 7; bases outside the gene matches: 4. This CDR3 is 13 amino acids long. The CDR3 coding sequence is TGTGCCAGCAGCCGGACAGGGGCCGGTGGCTACACCTTC. Amino acid sequence: CASSRTGAGGYTF.

CDR3 DNA: TGTGCCAGCAGCTTCCCCCAGGGGACAACCGGGGAGCTGTTTTTT. Translation: CASSFPQGTTGELFF. The rearrangement uses TRBV5-4 and TRBJ2-2; perhaps TRBD1 as D (6 bases). The CDR3 loop spans 15 amino acids. CDR1 is SGHNT and CDR2 is YYREEE in the germline V gene (reference sequence). Between the trimmed V and J ends, which lost 2 bases and 5 bases, there was a span of 13 bases. The variable domain in full, completed from reference TRBV5-4 and TRBJ2-2, reads ETGVTQSPTHLIKTRGQQVTLRCSSQSGHNTVSWYQQALGQGPQFIFQYYREEENGRGNFPPRFSGLQFPNYSSELNVNALELDDSALYLCASSFPQGTTGELFFGEGSRLTVL.

This clone has just one count. V usage is TRBV28 and J usage is TRBJ1-2; no reliable D call. CDR1 and CDR2 from the germline V gene are MDHEN and SYDVKM. V gave up 2 bases and J gave up 5 bases, with 12 bases separating them. CDR3 length: 14 amino acids. CDR3 sequence (DNA): TGTGCCAGCAGTTTAAGGAGTTCCGGGTATGGCTACACCTTC. The encoded protein is CASSLRSSGYGYTF.

The V call is TRBV9, the J call TRBJ2-7; TRBD2 agrees at 7 bases. The CDR3 is 15 residues long. J lost 3 bases, V lost 0 bases, and 6 bases had no gene match. Germline V lookup: CDR1 SGDLS, CDR2 YYNGEE. The CDR3 sequence is CASSVEASGYYEQYF. For the CDR3, the DNA is TGTGCCAGCAGCGTAGAAGCTAGCGGATACTACGAGCAGTACTTC.

This clone occurred once. This sequence joins TRBV7-2 and TRBJ2-7; D is possibly TRBD2 (5 bases). The CDR3 sequence is 14 residues long. Germline CDR1 reads SGHTA; CDR2 reads FQGNSA. Trimming took off 4 bases at V and 0 bases at J, with 10 bases between the two ends. CDR3 bases: TGTGCCAGCAGCTCTGGCGGGTACTCCTACGAGCAGTACGTC. Translation: CASSSGGYSYEQYV.

V usage is TRBV5-8 and J usage is TRBJ1-3; 9 bases agree with TRBD1. V lost 5 bases, J lost 4 bases, and 10 bases stayed unmatched. In germline, CDR1 is SGHTS, CDR2 YDEGEE. The CDR3 totals 16 residues. CDR3 loop: CASRSPGTGIGNTIYF. CDR3 in DNA: TGTGCCAGCAGAAGTCCCGGGACAGGGATCGGAAACACCATATATTTT.

This chain joins TRBV3-1 (or the pseudogene TRBV3-2) and TRBJ1-5, with 7 bases fitting TRBD1. The CDR3 is 15 amino acids. Germline CDR1 LGHDT, CDR2 YNNKEL (reference sequence). Trimming removed 1 base from V and 6 bases from J; junction bases left unmatched: 6. The CDR3 spells CASSQGRGVGQPQHF. In nucleotides, the CDR3 is TGTGCCAGCAGCCAAGGCAGGGGGGTGGGTCAGCCCCAGCATTTT.

This chain joins TRBV30 and TRBJ1-6; TRBD1 is a possible D gene (6 bases). The CDR3 spans 15 residues. V was clipped by 1 base and J by 10 bases, with 17 bases between them. CDR1 is GTSNPN, CDR2 SVGIG, per germline (reference sequence). CDR3 bases: TGTGCCTGGAGTGCAACAGGGTCGGGTGGATCACCCCTCCACTTT. Translated, it gives CAWSATGSGGSPLHF.

The chain links TRBV5-4 to TRBJ1-6; D is possibly TRBD1 (6 bases). This CDR3 has 17 residues. Trimming shortened V by 2 bases and J by 7 bases, and 19 bases separated the two germline ends. The germline gives CDR1 SGHNT, CDR2 YYREEE (reference sequence). The CDR3 protein is CASSFTPRQVINSPLHF. The CDR3 region has the DNA TGTGCCAGCAGCTTTACCCCCCGACAGGTGATCAATTCACCCCTCCACTTT.